This note documents a single T cell receptor beta chain sequence. The CDR3 has 17 amino acids. Trimming pared 4 bases from V and 2 bases from J, leaving 22 bases between. Germline V gene lookup returns CDR1 SGDLS and CDR2 YYNGEE. These data are taken from a study of blood T cell repertoires in COVID-19. Background on the study: The samples span acute and convalescent COVID-19 from the United States, Italy and Spain. In each case, the material was cDNA or gDNA derived from T cells, B-cell-depleted T cells, or PBMCs.

Under the authors' procedure: Reference gene primers were amplified, and this amplification served to estimate nucleated cell counts. TCRdb's copy holds only in-frame clones and misses some; the assay was immunoSEQ multiplex PCR. D and trimming come from the DNA, and the V and J calls and clone size come from that table. The sample has some 81,000 clones; 90% are singletons. Specimen: peripheral blood. This sequence joins TRBV9 and TRBJ2-7, with D perhaps matching TRBD2 (5 bases). The source is a woman aged 45-59 years in a cohort sampled during active COVID-19. The CDR3 DNA is TGTGCCAGCAGCCCGCATAGTCCAGCGGACCCTCCCTACGAGCAGTACTTC. Its protein is CASSPHSPADPPYEQYF.